These T cell receptor beta chains were read from a single sample in a study of shared clonotypes between healthy human individuals. The assay was immunoSEQ multiplex PCR, and TCRdb's table has in-frame clones only and misses some. The repertoire holds 2 million to 2.5 million clones, with roughly 90% as singletons. Sequencing input: naive CD4+ T cells from PBMCs. The receptors originated from a man aged 18 to 30 in good health. Some clones in this sample may be carry-over from other donors' samples. CDR3s include the opening cysteine and the closing phenylalanine or tryptophan. The D gene is left open where the match is weak. Expanded clones get a size class; other rows say once, few or many, or leave the size out.

D	V	J	size	DNA	CDR3
TRBD2	TRBV7-2	TRBJ2-7	once	TGTGCCAGCAGCTCCTGGACTAGCGTTGCCTACGAGCAGTACTTC	CASSSWTSVAYEQYF
-	TRBV5-1	TRBJ2-2	-	TGCGCCAGCAGCTTTTCACAGAGAAAGGCGAACACCGGGGAGCTGTTTTTT	CASSFSQRKANTGELFF
-	TRBV7-8	TRBJ1-1	-	TGTGCCAGCAGCGCTAGTACCCTCGAGGGAGCTTTCTTT	CASSASTLEGAFF
-	TRBV19	TRBJ2-7	-	TGTGCCAGTAGCCACAGATCCTACGAGCAGTACTTC	CASSHRSYEQYF
-	TRBV19	TRBJ2-7	-	TGTGACACCCACGGGATCAAATACGAGCAGTACTTC	CDTHGIKYEQYF
TRBD1	TRBV4-1	TRBJ2-7	once	TGCGCCAGCAGCCAAGAGAGCGCCGAGTCAGGGGGCTTTTACGAGCAGTACTTC	CASSQESAESGGFYEQYF
-	TRBV2	TRBJ1-2	few	TGTGCCAGCATACCCACAGGGTTTGGGGGCTACACCTTC	CASIPTGFGGYTF
-	TRBV7-3	TRBJ2-2	once	TGTGCCAGCAGCTTTTTAACGACAGGAGCTCCCGGGGAGCTGTTTTTT	CASSFLTTGAPGELFF
-	TRBV6-1	TRBJ1-3	-	TGTGCCAGCAGTGAAGCTTTGCAGTCTGGAAACACCATATATTTT	CASSEALQSGNTIYF
-	TRBV19	TRBJ1-2	-	TGTGCCAGTAGTATCGGCGGCGCACTCTATGGCTACACCTTC	CASSIGGALYGYTF
-	TRBV21-1	TRBJ2-2	-	TGTGCCAGCAGCAATTGGCGACTAGCGGGACCCGGGGAGCTGTTTTTT	CASSNWRLAGPGELFF
TRBD1	TRBV4-1	TRBJ1-1	-	TGCGCCAGCAGCCAAGATAGGTTAGGATACAGGGGCACAACTGAAGCTTTCTTT	CASSQDRLGYRGTTEAFF
-	TRBV7-9	TRBJ2-7	once	TGTGCCAGCAGCTTAACATCAGGCGAGCAGTACTTC	CASSLTSGEQYF
-	TRBV5-1	TRBJ1-4	-	TGCGCCAGCAGCTTGGCACAAACAACAGGGTACGAAAAACTGTTTTTT	CASSLAQTTGYEKLFF
TRBD1	TRBV19	TRBJ1-2	few	TGTGCCAGTAGTGTAACGACAGGGCCGCACTATGGCTACACCTTC	CASSVTTGPHYGYTF
-	TRBV28	TRBJ1-2	-	TGTGCCAGCATCCCAAGTAGGGTTTTCGGTTTCGGCTACACCTTC	CASIPSRVFGFGYTF
TRBD2	TRBV18	TRBJ2-7	-	TGTGCCAGCTCACCACGGACTAGCGAATACTACGAGCAGTACTTC	CASSPRTSEYYEQYF
TRBD1	TRBV19	TRBJ2-7	-	TGTGCCAGTAGTACAGGGACAGGGATTTACTACGAGCAGTACTTC	CASSTGTGIYYEQYF
-	TRBV7-2	TRBJ1-2	once	TGTGCCAGCAGCTTGAGGGAGAACTATGGCTACACCTTC	CASSLRENYGYTF
-	TRBV7-7	TRBJ2-6	-	TGTGCCAGCAGCCCCGGACCGATCTCTGGGGCCAACGTCCTGACTTTC	CASSPGPISGANVLTF
TRBD1	TRBV27	TRBJ1-2	-	TGTGCCAGCAGTTTTTCATTGGGACAGAGCTATGGCTACACCTTC	CASSFSLGQSYGYTF
TRBD2	TRBV6-5	TRBJ2-2	-	TGTGCCAGCAGTTACTCCGACCGGGGAGGGTCCGGGGAGCTGTTTTTT	CASSYSDRGGSGELFF
TRBD2	TRBV28	TRBJ2-1	-	TGTGCCACCAGTTTACTGGGTAGACTAGCGAAGAAGAATCAGTTCTTC	CATSLLGRLAKKNQFF
-	TRBV19	TRBJ1-5	-	TGTGCCAGTAGTGCTCAAGGGACGACCCAGCATTTT	CASSAQGTTQHF
-	TRBV5-4	TRBJ1-1	once	TGTGCCAGCAGCTTCGGGGGTTCCCTCGAAGCTTTCTTT	CASSFGGSLEAFF
TRBD1	TRBV4-3	TRBJ2-7	-	TGCGCCAGCAGCCCCGCCGGGACAGGGACCTACGAGCAGTACTTC	CASSPAGTGTYEQYF
TRBD2	TRBV10-3	TRBJ2-7	once	TGTGCCATCAGTTCTAGCGGTTCGGCCTACGAGCAGTACTTC	CAISSSGSAYEQYF
-	TRBV5-6	TRBJ1-5	-	TGTGCCAGCAGCTCGTCGGGGGCCTTGCAGCCCCAGCATTTT	CASSSSGALQPQHF
-	TRBV7-9	TRBJ1-2	once	TGTGCCAGCAGCCCCCCGGGTCAAATCGGTTATGGCTACACCTTC	CASSPPGQIGYGYTF
-	TRBV5-1	TRBJ1-5	-	TGCGCCAGCAGCTTGGGGAACAGCAATCAGCCCCAGCATTTT	CASSLGNSNQPQHF
TRBD1	TRBV11-3	TRBJ2-1	-	TGTGCCAGCAGCTCATTGGACAGGGGAAGCTCCTACAATGAGCAGTTCTTC	CASSSLDRGSSYNEQFF
-	TRBV5-1	TRBJ2-2	-	TGCGCCAGCAGCTTCCGGGCGGTGGCGAACACCGGGGAGCTGTTTTTT	CASSFRAVANTGELFF
TRBD2	TRBV6-5	TRBJ2-7	-	TGTGCCAGCAGCCCGCGGGAGAGCTCCTACGAGCAGTACTTC	CASSPRESSYEQYF
TRBD1	TRBV27	TRBJ2-7	-	TGTGCCAGCCGTCCCCAGGGGACAGCGGTTTCCTACGAGCAGTACTTC	CASRPQGTAVSYEQYF
-	TRBV15	TRBJ2-1	-	TGTGCCACCAGGTCCGCGCGGGGATCCTACAATGAGCAGTTCTTC	CATRSARGSYNEQFF
-	TRBV28	TRBJ2-2	once	TGTGCCAGCAGTTCCCCAGGCCGCGGGAACACCGGGGAGCTGTTTTTT	CASSSPGRGNTGELFF
-	TRBV28	TRBJ1-3	-	TGTGCCAGCTTTACACGGAGGGCACAAAACACCATATATTTT	CASFTRRAQNTIYF
TRBD2	TRBV29-1	TRBJ2-1	once	TGCAGCGTTGAAGATCGATCTAGCGGGAGATGGAATGAGCAGTTCTTC	CSVEDRSSGRWNEQFF
TRBD2	TRBV5-1	TRBJ2-7	-	TGCGCCAGCAGCTTATCCGGGACTAGCGGGAGGAGCTACGAGCAGTACTTC	CASSLSGTSGRSYEQYF
-	TRBV11-2	TRBJ2-3	-	TGTGCCAGCAGCCGTTTCGCTGCCGGGACTAGCACAGATACGCAGTATTTT	CASSRFAAGTSTDTQYF
TRBD1	TRBV28	TRBJ1-2	-	TGTGCCAGCAGTTCGTACCAGGGACAGCTCTATGGCTACACCTTC	CASSSYQGQLYGYTF
-	TRBV7-2	TRBJ2-3	-	TGTGCCAGCAGCACGCGACTATTCAGCACAGATACGCAGTATTTT	CASSTRLFSTDTQYF
-	TRBV25-1	TRBJ2-3	-	TGTGCCAGCATTGGTAGCACAGATACGCAGTATTTT	CASIGSTDTQYF